Listed below are T cell receptor beta chains from one sample, sequenced in a study of blood T cell repertoires in COVID-19. Repertoires were generated with immunoSEQ multiplex PCR, while TCRdb's copy carries only in-frame clones and drops some. In the table there are approximately 240,000 clones, approximately 90% of which are singletons. Sequenced sample: PBMCs or T cells enriched from blood (not recorded which). The receptors stem from a woman under 40 with acute COVID-19. Each CDR3 is given with its conserved first and last residue. D genes are given only for firm matches. Expanded clones are given a class, and other clones once, few, many or no size at all.

-,TRBV18,TRBJ1-1,-,TGTGCCAGCTCACCGGGCGCAGTTGAAGCTTTCTTT,CASSPGAVEAFF
-,TRBV7-2,TRBJ1-1,-,TGTGCCAGCAGCTTACGCAGGTCGAACACTGAAGCTTTCTTT,CASSLRRSNTEAFF
-,TRBV5-1,TRBJ2-5,-,TGCGCCAGCAGCTTAGGACAGGGAGGGGAGACCCAGTACTTC,CASSLGQGGETQYF
-,TRBV2,TRBJ2-5,-,TGTGCCAGCAGTGAAGCGCGGGGCGGCGAAAAGACCCAGTACTTC,CASSEARGGEKTQYF
-,TRBV10-2,TRBJ2-2,-,TGCGCCAGCAGTGCTGGCGGGCCCACGAACACCGGGGAGCTGTTTTTT,CASSAGGPTNTGELFF
-,TRBV5-1,TRBJ1-4,TRBD1,TGCGCCAGCAGCAGGGGACAGGTGGATGAAAAACTGTTTTTT,CASSRGQVDEKLFF
-,TRBV19,TRBJ1-1,-,TGTGCCAGTAGTATACCCAAGACTGATTACACTGAAGCTTTCTTT,CASSIPKTDYTEAFF
-,TRBV27,TRBJ1-2,TRBD1,TGTGCCAGCAGTCAACAGGGGGCTGGCTATGGCTACACCTTC,CASSQQGAGYGYTF
-,TRBV7-9,TRBJ2-1,-,TGTGCCAGCAGCGAGACTTCCGATGAGCAGTTCTTC,CASSETSDEQFF
once,TRBV6-4,TRBJ2-3,-,TGTGCCAGCAGTGACTCCGCGGGCCGGGGAGATACGCAGTATTTT,CASSDSAGRGDTQYF
-,TRBV6-5,TRBJ1-4,-,TGTGCCAGCAGTTACGTAACAGGGACCCCGGATGAAAAACTGTTTTTT,CASSYVTGTPDEKLFF
-,TRBV9,TRBJ2-1,TRBD2,TGTGCCAGCAGCGTGACTAGCGGGTGGGAACCGTACAATGAGCAGTTCTTC,CASSVTSGWEPYNEQFF
-,TRBV24-1,TRBJ1-5,TRBD1,TGTGCCACCAGCGCTAGTGGACAGGGAAGCAATCAGCCCCAGCATTTT,CATSASGQGSNQPQHF
-,TRBV5-1,TRBJ2-5,TRBD2,TGCGCCAGCAGCCCCCTAGCGGGAGAAGAGACCCAGTACTTC,CASSPLAGEETQYF
-,TRBV6-5,TRBJ2-2,-,TGTGCCAGCAGTTACCTAGGGGTGCCCGGGGAGCTGTTTTTT,CASSYLGVPGELFF
-,TRBV18,TRBJ1-1,TRBD1,TGTGCCAGCTCAACAGGACAGGGCCCGAACACTGAAGCTTTCTTT,CASSTGQGPNTEAFF
-,TRBV11-2,TRBJ2-7,TRBD1,TGTGCCAGCAGCCCCGTACCTACTCAGGGGGCGTCCCCCTACGAGCAGTACTTC,CASSPVPTQGASPYEQYF
once,TRBV6-5,TRBJ2-7,TRBD1,TGTGCCAGCAGTATAGGACAGGGGGGTTACGAGCAGTACTTC,CASSIGQGGYEQYF
-,TRBV5-4,TRBJ2-3,TRBD2,TGTGCCAGCACCAAAGGACTAGCGGGGACAGATACGCAGTATTTT,CASTKGLAGTDTQYF
-,TRBV2,TRBJ2-5,-,TGTGCCAGCAGTGGGGGGCTAGCTAACCAAGAGACCCAGTACTTC,CASSGGLANQETQYF
-,TRBV5-1,TRBJ2-3,-,TGCGCCAGCAGCAACTTCGGGGGTCCCACAGATACGCAGTATTTT,CASSNFGGPTDTQYF
-,TRBV28,TRBJ1-1,-,TGTGCCAGCAGACTCCCGGGACTGAAAAACACTGAAGCTTTCTTT,CASRLPGLKNTEAFF
-,TRBV28,TRBJ2-4,TRBD2,TGTGCCAGCAGCTTCAGAGAACTAGCGGGGAGAGACATTCAGTACTTC,CASSFRELAGRDIQYF
-,TRBV6-5,TRBJ2-3,TRBD1,TGTGCCAGCAGACAGACAGGGGGTAGCACAGATACGCAGTATTTT,CASRQTGGSTDTQYF
-,TRBV19,TRBJ2-1,-,TGTTCTCTGGGAGTTGGCAATGAGCAGTTCTTC,CSLGVGNEQFF
-,TRBV27,TRBJ2-2,-,TGTGCCAGCAGTCCTTGGGCGGGATCGAACACCGGGGAGCTGTTTTTT,CASSPWAGSNTGELFF
once,TRBV6-5,TRBJ2-4,TRBD2,TGTGCCAGCAGTAGGCGGGGGTTCGGGAACATTCAGTACTTC,CASSRRGFGNIQYF
-,TRBV27,TRBJ2-7,-,TGTGCCAGCAGTTTAGGAGCAGGGGATAAGTTCGAGCAGTACTTC,CASSLGAGDKFEQYF
-,TRBV3-1/TRBV3-2,TRBJ2-2,-,TGTGCCAGCAGCCAAGTAGCCGGGGAGCTGTTTTTT,CASSQVAGELFF
-,TRBV4-3,TRBJ2-1,-,TGCGCCAGCAGCCAAGAGGAGGCAGGGGCCCCCTACAATGAGCAGTTCTTC,CASSQEEAGAPYNEQFF
-,TRBV6-5,TRBJ1-4,-,TGTGCCAGCAGCCCGGACTCCGGAGGGGAAAAACTGTTTTTT,CASSPDSGGEKLFF
-,TRBV19,TRBJ2-3,-,TGTGCCACCCGGGTTGTGAGCACAGATACGCAGTATTTT,CATRVVSTDTQYF
-,TRBV5-1,TRBJ2-2,TRBD2,TGCGCCAGCAGCTTTGGCGGGAGGGACCGCGGGGAGCTGTTTTTT,CASSFGGRDRGELFF
-,TRBV19,TRBJ2-4,-,TGTGCCAGTAGTATACTGGGGCCCAAAAACATTCAGTACTTC,CASSILGPKNIQYF
-,TRBV15,TRBJ2-4,-,TGTGCCACCAGCAGGTCTAGCGAAAACATTCAGTACTTC,CATSRSSENIQYF
-,TRBV19,TRBJ1-3,-,TGTGCCAGTAGTATCCAGGCAGATCGCTTCTCTGGAAACACCATATATTTT,CASSIQADRFSGNTIYF
-,TRBV28,TRBJ1-1,-,TGTGCCAGCAGTCTCCATCGGGGCACTGAAGCTTTCTTT,CASSLHRGTEAFF